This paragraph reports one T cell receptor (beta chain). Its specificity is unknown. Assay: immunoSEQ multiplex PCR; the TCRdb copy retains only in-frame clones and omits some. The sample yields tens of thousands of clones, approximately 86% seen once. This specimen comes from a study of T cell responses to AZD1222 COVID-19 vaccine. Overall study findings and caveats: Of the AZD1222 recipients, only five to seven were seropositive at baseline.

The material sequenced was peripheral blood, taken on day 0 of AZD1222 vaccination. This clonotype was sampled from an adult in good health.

CDR3 amino acids: CASSHSLRRPEAFF. The DNA of the CDR3 is TGCGCCAGCAGCCACAGCTTACGCCGCCCCGAAGCTTTCTTT. This chain joins TRBV4-3 and TRBJ1-1; no firm D call. Germline V gene data show CDR1 as LGHNA and CDR2 as YSLEER. The CDR3 runs 14 residues. Trimming cost V 3 bases and J 8 bases, with 16 bases left between them.